This entry describes one TCR beta chain. The sample belongs to a study of blood T cell repertoires in COVID-19. At the level of the study: From the United States, Italy and Spain came samples of acute and convalescent COVID-19.

CDR3 length equals 13 residues. Germline V gene data show CDR1 as GTSNPN and CDR2 as SVGIG (reference sequence). The ends lost 1 base at V and 3 bases at J; junction bases unmatched: 2. Study processing details: Estimation of nucleated cell counts was performed using reference gene primer amplification. Profiled with immunoSEQ multiplex PCR; TCRdb holds only in-frame clones, not every one. The D gene and trimming were derived from the DNA, and the V and J assignments and clone size from that table. The table has fewer than 250,000 clones, approximately 86% seen once. The V gene is TRBV30, the J gene TRBJ1-2, with 7 bases that match TRBD1. Specimen: peripheral blood. The origin of this receptor is a man aged 55 to 70 with acute or convalescent COVID-19. In nucleotides, the CDR3 is TGTGCCTGGAGTGCGGGACAGTACTATGGCTACACCTTC. It translates to CAWSAGQYYGYTF.